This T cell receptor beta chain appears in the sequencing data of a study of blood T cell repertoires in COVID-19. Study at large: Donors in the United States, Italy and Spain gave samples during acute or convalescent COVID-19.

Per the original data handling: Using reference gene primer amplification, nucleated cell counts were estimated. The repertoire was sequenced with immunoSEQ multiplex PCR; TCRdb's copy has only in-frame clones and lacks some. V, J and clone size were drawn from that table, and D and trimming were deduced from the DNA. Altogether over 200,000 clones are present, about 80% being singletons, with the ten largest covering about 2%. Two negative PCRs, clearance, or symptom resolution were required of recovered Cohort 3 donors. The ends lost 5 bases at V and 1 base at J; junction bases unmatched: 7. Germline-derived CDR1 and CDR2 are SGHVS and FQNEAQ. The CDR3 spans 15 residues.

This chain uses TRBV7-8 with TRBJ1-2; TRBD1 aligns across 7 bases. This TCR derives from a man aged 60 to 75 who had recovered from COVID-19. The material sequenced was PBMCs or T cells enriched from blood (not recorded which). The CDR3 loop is CASSGTGALNYGYTF. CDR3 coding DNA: TGTGCCAGCAGCGGCACAGGGGCTCTTAACTATGGCTACACCTTC.